The present T cell receptor (beta chain) was sequenced within a study of identical twins. Notes on the study in general: Weaker excess twin sharing was observed in beta out-of-frame sequences.

This clonotype turned up a few times. Its antigen is unidentified. Each CDR3 protein is one row after TCRdb ran MiXCR on the 5' RACE reads. The sample has about 240,000 distinct CDR3 sequences; approximately 10% are singletons. This CDR3 contains 16 residues. The germline V gene has CDR1 SEHNR and CDR2 FQNEAQ (reference sequence). V lost 1 base and J lost 7; bases outside the gene matches: 7. The clonotype comes from a man aged 50-60 years in good health. Source material: memory T cells sorted from blood. The gene calls are TRBV7-9 and TRBJ1-5, with 10 nucleotides matching TRBD1. CDR3 region: CASSLVSGQGQQPQHF. Written as DNA, the CDR3 is TGTGCCAGCAGCTTAGTGTCGGGACAGGGGCAACAGCCCCAGCATTTT.